The clone carrying this T cell receptor beta chain was seen just once. In TCRdb, the RT-PCR reads were re-called with MiXCR into one record per CDR3 protein. Counted here are under 3,000 distinct CDR3 sequences, 80% to 90% occurring once; the ten biggest clones make up roughly 4%. Germline V lookup: CDR1 SGHNT, CDR2 YENEEA. The J segment lost 6 bases and the V segment lost 1 base, leaving 9 bases of the junction unmatched. The CDR3 extends over 16 amino acids. These data belong to a study of yellow fever vaccine responses in identical twins. The specimen comprised T cells from blood (PBMCs), unsorted or a sorted subset (not recorded which), sampled before or after yellow fever vaccination (not recorded which). The receptor was isolated from a woman between 18 and 29 years old who received the yellow fever vaccine. This chain joins TRBV11-3 and TRBJ2-1; 7 bases line up with TRBD1. In nucleotides, the CDR3 is TGTGCCAGCAGCTTAGGTCACAGGGGACGGGCCAATGAGCAGTTCTTC. It codes for CASSLGHRGRANEQFF.